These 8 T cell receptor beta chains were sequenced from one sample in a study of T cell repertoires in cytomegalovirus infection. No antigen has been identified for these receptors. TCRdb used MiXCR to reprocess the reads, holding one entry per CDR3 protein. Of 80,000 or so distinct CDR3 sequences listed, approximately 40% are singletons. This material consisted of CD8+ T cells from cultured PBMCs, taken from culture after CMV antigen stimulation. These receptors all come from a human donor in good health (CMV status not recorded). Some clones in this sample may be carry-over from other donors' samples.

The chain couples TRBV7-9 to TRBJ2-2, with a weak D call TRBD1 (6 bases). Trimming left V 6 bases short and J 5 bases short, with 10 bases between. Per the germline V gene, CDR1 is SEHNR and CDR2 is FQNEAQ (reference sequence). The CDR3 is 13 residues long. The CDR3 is CASRDSLTGELFF. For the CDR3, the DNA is TGTGCCAGCAGGGACAGTTTAACCGGGGAGCTGTTTTTT.

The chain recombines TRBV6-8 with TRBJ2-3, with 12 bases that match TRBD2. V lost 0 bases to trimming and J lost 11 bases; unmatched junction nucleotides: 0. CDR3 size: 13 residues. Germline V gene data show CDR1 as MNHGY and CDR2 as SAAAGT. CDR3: CASSYSGLAGQYF. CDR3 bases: TGTGCCAGCAGTTACTCGGGACTAGCGGGGCAGTATTTT.

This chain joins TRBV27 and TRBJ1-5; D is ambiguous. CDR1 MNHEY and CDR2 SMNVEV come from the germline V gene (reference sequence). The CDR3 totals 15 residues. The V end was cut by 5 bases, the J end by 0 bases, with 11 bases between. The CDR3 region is CASSTKTDSNQPQHF. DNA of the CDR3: TGTGCCAGCAGTACCAAGACGGATAGCAATCAGCCCCAGCATTTT.

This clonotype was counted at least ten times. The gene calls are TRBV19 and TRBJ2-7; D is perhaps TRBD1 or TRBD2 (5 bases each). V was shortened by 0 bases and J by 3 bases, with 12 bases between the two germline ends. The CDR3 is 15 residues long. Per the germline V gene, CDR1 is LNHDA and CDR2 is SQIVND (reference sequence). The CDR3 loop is CASSIDRDGFYEQYF. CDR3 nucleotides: TGTGCCAGTAGTATAGACCGGGACGGTTTCTACGAGCAGTACTTC.

The CDR3 DNA reads TGCGCCAGCAGCCTTACCTTAGCGTCTTACGAGCAGTACTTC. Translating it yields CASSLTLASYEQYF. V usage is TRBV4-3 and J usage is TRBJ2-7; perhaps TRBD2 as D (5 bases). The CDR3 consists of 14 residues. Germline loops: CDR1 LGHNA, CDR2 YSLEER. V was shortened by 4 bases and J by 4 bases, with 14 bases between the two germline ends.

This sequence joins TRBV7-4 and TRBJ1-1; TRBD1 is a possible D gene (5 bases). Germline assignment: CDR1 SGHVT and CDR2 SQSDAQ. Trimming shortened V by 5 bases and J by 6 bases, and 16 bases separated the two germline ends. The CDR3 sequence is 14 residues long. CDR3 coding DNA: TGTGCCAGCAGCCTCGGGGGGTTGGCGCCTGAAGCTTTCTTT. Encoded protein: CASSLGGLAPEAFF.

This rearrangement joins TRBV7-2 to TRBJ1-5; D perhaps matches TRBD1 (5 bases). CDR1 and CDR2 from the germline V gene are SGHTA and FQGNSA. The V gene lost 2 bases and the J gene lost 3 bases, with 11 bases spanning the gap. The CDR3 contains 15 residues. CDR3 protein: CASSLWDAPNQPQHF. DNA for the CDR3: TGTGCCAGCAGCTTATGGGACGCACCCAATCAGCCCCAGCATTTT.

The CDR3 DNA follows: TGTGCCAGCAGTCACCTCCTCAGGGGTAGCACAGATACGCAGTATTTT. It specifies CASSHLLRGSTDTQYF. This chain uses TRBV6-2 or TRBV6-3 with TRBJ2-3; maybe TRBD1 (6 bases). Germline CDR1 reads MNHEY; CDR2 reads SVGEGT. The CDR3 extends over 16 amino acids. Trimming pared 5 bases from V and 0 bases from J, leaving 15 bases between.